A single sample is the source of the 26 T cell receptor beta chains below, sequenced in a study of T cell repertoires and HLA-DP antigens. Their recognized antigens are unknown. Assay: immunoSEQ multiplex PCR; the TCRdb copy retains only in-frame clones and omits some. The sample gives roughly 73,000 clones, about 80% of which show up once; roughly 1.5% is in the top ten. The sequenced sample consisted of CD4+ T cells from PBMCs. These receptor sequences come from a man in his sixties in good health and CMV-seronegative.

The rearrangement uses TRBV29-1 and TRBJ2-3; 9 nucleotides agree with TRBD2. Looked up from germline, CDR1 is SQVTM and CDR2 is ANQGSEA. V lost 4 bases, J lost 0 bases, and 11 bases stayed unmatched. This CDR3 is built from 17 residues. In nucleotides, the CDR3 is TGCAGCGTTGGACTGGCGGGGGGGTACTCTAGCACAGATACGCAGTATTTT. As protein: CSVGLAGGYSSTDTQYF.

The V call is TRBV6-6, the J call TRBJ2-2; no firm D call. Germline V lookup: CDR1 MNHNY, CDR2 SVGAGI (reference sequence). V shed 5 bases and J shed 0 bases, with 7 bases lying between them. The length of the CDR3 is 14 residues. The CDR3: CASSPTANTGELFF. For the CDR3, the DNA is TGTGCCAGCAGTCCTACAGCGAACACCGGGGAGCTGTTTTTT.

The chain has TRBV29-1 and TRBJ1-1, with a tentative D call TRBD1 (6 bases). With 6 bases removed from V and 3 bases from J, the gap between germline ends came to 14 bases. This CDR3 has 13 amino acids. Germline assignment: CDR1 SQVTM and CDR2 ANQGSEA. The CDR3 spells CSVNRAGDTEAFF. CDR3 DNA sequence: TGCAGCGTGAACAGGGCCGGGGACACTGAAGCTTTCTTT.

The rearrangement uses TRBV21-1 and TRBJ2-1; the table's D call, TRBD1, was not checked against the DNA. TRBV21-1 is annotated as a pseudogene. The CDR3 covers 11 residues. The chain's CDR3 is CASSPSNEQFF. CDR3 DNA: TGTGCCAGCAGCCCCAGCAATGAGCAGTTCTTC.

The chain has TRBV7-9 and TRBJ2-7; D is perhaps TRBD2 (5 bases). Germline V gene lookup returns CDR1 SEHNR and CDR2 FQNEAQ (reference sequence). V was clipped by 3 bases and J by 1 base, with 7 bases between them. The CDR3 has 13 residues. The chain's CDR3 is CASSLRDSYEQYF. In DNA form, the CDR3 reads TGTGCCAGCAGCTTGAGGGATTCCTACGAGCAGTACTTC.

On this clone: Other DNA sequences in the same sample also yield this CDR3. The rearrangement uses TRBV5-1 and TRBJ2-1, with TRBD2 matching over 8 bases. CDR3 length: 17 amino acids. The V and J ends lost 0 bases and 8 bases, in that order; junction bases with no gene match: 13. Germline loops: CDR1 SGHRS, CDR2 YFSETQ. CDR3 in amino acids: CASSLGRGGGKLDEQFF. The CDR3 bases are TGCGCCAGCAGCTTGGGTCGGGGCGGGGGGAAGCTCGATGAGCAGTTCTTC.

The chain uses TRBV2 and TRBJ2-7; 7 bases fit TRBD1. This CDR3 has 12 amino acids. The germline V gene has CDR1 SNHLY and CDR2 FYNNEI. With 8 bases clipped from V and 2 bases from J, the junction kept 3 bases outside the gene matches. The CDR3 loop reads CASGQETYEQYF. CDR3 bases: TGTGCCAGCGGACAGGAGACCTACGAGCAGTACTTC.

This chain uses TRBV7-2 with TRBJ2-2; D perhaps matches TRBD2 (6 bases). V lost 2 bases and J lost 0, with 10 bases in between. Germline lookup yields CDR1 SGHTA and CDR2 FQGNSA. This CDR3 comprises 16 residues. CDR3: CASSLRGGANTGELFF. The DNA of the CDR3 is TGTGCCAGCAGCTTAAGGGGCGGGGCGAACACCGGGGAGCTGTTTTTT.

This chain's CDR3 is CASSIRDPMQPLHF. CDR3 DNA: TGTGCCAGTAGTATTCGGGACCCTATGCAACCCCTCCACTTT. The chain couples TRBV19 to TRBJ1-6; D is possibly TRBD1 (5 bases). The CDR3 spans 14 residues. Trimming removed 3 bases at V and 12 bases at J, with 15 bases between. CDR1 is LNHDA and CDR2 is SQIVND in the germline V gene (reference sequence).

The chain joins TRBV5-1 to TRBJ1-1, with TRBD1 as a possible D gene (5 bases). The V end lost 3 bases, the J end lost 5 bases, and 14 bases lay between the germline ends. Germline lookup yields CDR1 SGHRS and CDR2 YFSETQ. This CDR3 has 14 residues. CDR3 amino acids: CASSSPGSGTEAFF. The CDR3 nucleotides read TGCGCCAGCAGCTCGCCAGGTTCAGGGACTGAAGCTTTCTTT.

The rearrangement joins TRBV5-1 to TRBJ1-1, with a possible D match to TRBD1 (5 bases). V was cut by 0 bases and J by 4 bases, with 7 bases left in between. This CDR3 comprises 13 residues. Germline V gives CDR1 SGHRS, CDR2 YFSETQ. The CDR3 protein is CASSLGQLTEAFF. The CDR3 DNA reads TGCGCCAGCAGCTTGGGACAGCTCACTGAAGCTTTCTTT.

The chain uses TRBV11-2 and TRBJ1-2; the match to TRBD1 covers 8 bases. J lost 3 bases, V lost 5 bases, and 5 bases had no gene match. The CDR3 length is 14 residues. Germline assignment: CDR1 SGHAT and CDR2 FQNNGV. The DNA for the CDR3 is TGTGCCAGCAGCCCGACACAGGGGGACTATGGCTACACCTTC. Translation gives CASSPTQGDYGYTF.

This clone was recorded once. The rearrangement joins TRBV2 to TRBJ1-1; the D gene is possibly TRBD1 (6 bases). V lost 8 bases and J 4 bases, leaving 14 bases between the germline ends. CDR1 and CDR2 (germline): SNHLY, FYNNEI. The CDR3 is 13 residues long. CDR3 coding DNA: TGTGCCAGCGTAAACAGGGTCCGCACTGAAGCTTTCTTT. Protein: CASVNRVRTEAFF. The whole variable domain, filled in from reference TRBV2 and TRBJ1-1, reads EPEVTQTPSHQVTQMGQEVILRCVPISNHLYFYWYRQILGQKVEFLVSFYNNEISEKSEIFDDQFSVERPDGSNFTLKIRSTKLEDSAMYFCASVNRVRTEAFFGQGTRLTVV.

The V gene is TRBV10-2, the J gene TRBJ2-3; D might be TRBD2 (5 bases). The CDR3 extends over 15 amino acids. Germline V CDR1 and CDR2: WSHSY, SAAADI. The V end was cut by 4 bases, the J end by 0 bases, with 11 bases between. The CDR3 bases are TGCGCCAGCAGTGGGTTGGGAGTTAGCACAGATACGCAGTATTTT. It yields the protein CASSGLGVSTDTQYF.

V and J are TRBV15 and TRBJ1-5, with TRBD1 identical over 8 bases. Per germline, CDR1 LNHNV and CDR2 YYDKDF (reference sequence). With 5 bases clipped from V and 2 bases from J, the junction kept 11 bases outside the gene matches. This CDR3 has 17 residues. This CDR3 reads CATSAPARGQGNQPQHF. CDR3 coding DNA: TGTGCCACCAGCGCCCCAGCGAGGGGACAGGGCAATCAGCCCCAGCATTTT.

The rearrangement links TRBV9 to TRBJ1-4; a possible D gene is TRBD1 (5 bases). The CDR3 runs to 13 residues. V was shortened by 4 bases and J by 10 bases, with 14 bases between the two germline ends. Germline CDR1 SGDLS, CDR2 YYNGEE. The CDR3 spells CASSLGEGAKLFF. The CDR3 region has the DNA TGTGCCAGCAGCTTGGGGGAGGGTGCAAAACTGTTTTTT.

The CDR3 DNA sequence: TGTGCCAGCAGGGAGACAGGCTCCTACAATGAGCAGTTCTTC. This sequence encodes CASRETGSYNEQFF. The gene calls are TRBV2 and TRBJ2-1; perhaps TRBD1 as D (6 bases). The germline CDR1 and CDR2 sequences are SNHLY and FYNNEI. V lost 6 bases and J lost 0, with 9 bases in between. This CDR3 contains 14 residues.

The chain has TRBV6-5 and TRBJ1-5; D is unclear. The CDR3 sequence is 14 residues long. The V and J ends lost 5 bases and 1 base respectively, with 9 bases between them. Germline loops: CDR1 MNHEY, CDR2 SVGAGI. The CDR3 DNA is TGTGCCAGCAGTCCTACACGCAGCAATCAGCCCCAGCATTTT. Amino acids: CASSPTRSNQPQHF.

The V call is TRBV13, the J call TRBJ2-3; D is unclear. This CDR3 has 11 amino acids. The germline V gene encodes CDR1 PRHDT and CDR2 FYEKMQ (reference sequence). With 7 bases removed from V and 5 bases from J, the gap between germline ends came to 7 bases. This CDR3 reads CASTSEDTQYF. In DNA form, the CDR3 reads TGTGCCAGCACCTCGGAAGATACGCAGTATTTT.

CDR3: CASSVSLNTEAFF. DNA of the CDR3: TGTGCCAGCAGTGTTTCCCTGAACACTGAAGCTTTCTTT. The chain has TRBV25-1 and TRBJ1-1; D remains ambiguous. The CDR3 length is 13 residues. Looked up from germline, CDR1 is MGHDK and CDR2 is SYGVNS. V lost 4 bases to trimming and J lost 0 bases, with 6 bases between them.

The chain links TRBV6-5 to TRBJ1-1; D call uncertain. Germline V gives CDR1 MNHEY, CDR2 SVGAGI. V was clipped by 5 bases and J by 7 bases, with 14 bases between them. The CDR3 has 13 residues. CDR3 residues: CASSGIKGYEAFF. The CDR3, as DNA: TGTGCCAGCAGTGGGATCAAAGGGTATGAAGCTTTCTTT.

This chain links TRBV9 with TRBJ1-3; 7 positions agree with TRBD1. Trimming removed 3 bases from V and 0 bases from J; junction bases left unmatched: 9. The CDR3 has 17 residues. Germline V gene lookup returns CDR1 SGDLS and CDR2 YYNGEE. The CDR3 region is CASSERGTVRSGNTIYF. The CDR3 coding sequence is TGTGCCAGCAGCGAGAGGGGGACAGTACGCTCTGGAAACACCATATATTTT.

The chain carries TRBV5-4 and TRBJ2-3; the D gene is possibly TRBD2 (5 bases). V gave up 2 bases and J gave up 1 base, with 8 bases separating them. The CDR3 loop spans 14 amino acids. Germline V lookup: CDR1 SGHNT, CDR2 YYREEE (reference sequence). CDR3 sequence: CASSFDSGTDTQYF. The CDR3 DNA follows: TGTGCCAGCAGCTTTGATAGCGGCACAGATACGCAGTATTTT.

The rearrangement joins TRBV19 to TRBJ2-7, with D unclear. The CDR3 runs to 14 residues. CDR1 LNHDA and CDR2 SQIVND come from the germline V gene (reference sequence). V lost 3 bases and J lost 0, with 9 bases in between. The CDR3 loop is CASSIGLSSYEQYF. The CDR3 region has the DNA TGTGCCAGTAGTATTGGTCTCAGCTCCTACGAGCAGTACTTC.

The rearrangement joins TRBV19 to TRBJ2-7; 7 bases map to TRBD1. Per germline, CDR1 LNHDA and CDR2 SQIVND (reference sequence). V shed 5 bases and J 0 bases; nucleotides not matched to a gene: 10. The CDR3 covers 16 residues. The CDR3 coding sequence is TGTGCCAGTAGTCCTCAGGGGGAAAGGAGCTCCTACGAGCAGTACTTC. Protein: CASSPQGERSSYEQYF.

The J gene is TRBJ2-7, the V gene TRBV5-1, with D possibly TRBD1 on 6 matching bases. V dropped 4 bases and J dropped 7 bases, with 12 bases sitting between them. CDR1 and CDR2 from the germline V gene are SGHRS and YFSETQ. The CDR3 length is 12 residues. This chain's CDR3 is CASSPETGEQYF. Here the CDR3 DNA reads TGCGCCAGCAGCCCGGAAACAGGGGAGCAGTACTTC.